These 14 T cell receptor beta chains originate from one sample sequenced in a study of blood T cell repertoires in COVID-19. Using immunoSEQ multiplex PCR, the repertoire was profiled, and TCRdb retains in-frame clones only, with some absent. This table has fewer than 250,000 clones, roughly nine tenths appearing once. Sequencing was done on a sample of peripheral blood. These receptors were taken from a young man with acute or convalescent COVID-19.

The count of this clone is one. The genes are TRBV27 and TRBJ2-5; possibly TRBD2 for D (5 bases). The germline V and J ends were trimmed by 7 bases and 5 bases, with 14 bases remaining between them. The CDR3 length is 13 residues. The germline gives CDR1 MNHEY, CDR2 SMNVEV (reference sequence). CDR3 in amino acids: CASTRLGGETQYF. The CDR3 DNA reads as TGTGCCAGCACTAGACTGGGCGGGGAGACCCAGTACTTC.

The chain joins TRBV3-1 (or the pseudogene TRBV3-2) to TRBJ1-6; D remains unclear. Trimming took off 4 bases at V and 5 bases at J, with 9 bases between the two ends. The CDR3 consists of 14 residues. The V gene's germline CDR1 is LGHDT and CDR2 YNNKEL (reference sequence). CDR3 region: CASSLNQNNSPLHF. The CDR3 bases are TGTGCCAGCAGCCTCAATCAGAATAATTCACCCCTCCACTTT.

This chain connects TRBV19 to TRBJ2-1; D perhaps matches TRBD2 (8 bases). Trimming shortened V by 5 bases and J by 8 bases, and 22 bases separated the two germline ends. This CDR3 spans 16 amino acids. Germline-derived CDR1 and CDR2 are LNHDA and SQIVND (reference sequence). CDR3 bases: TGTGCCAGTAGTGGCCGGGACAGATTAGCGGGATATGAGCAGTTCTTC. Translation gives CASSGRDRLAGYEQFF.

This clone was recorded only once. V is TRBV11-2 and J is TRBJ1-1; D possibly corresponds to TRBD1 (6 bases). Trimming removed 1 base at V and 4 bases at J, with 7 bases between. This CDR3 contains 13 residues. Germline V gives CDR1 SGHAT, CDR2 FQNNGV. The DNA of the CDR3 is TGTGCCAGCAGCTTAGTAGGGGGCACTGAAGCTTTCTTT. It translates to CASSLVGGTEAFF.

CDR3 DNA sequence: TGTGCCAGCAGGAAGGAATCGGGCACTGAAGCTTTCTTT. Translated: CASRKESGTEAFF. V gene TRBV7-6 combines with J gene TRBJ1-1; the D is unclear. The CDR3 is 13 residues long. V was clipped by 6 bases and J by 4 bases, with 12 bases between them. The germline CDR1 and CDR2 sequences are SGHVS and FNYEAQ.

The CDR3 loop reads CASSQERGLETQYF. The DNA of the CDR3 is TGTGCCAGCAGCCAGGAGAGGGGGCTGGAGACCCAGTACTTC. The V and J genes are TRBV4-2 and TRBJ2-5; 7 bases map to TRBD1. Germline V lookup: CDR1 LGHNA, CDR2 YNFKEQ. This CDR3 region has 14 residues. Losses at the gene ends were 3 bases for V and 5 bases for J; bases not matched to a gene: 6.

The chain is built from TRBV7-3 and TRBJ2-1; the D is unclear. Germline lookup yields CDR1 SGHTA and CDR2 FQGTGA. There are 13 residues in the CDR3. V gave up 4 bases and J gave up 5 bases, with 9 bases separating them. Written as DNA, the CDR3 is TGTGCCAGCAGCTCCAACTACAACAATGAGCAGTTCTTC. Translation gives CASSSNYNNEQFF.

The rearrangement links TRBV6-6 to TRBJ1-5; D might be TRBD1 (5 bases). The CDR3 extends over 15 amino acids. Germline values: CDR1 MNHNY, CDR2 SVGAGI (reference sequence). The germline V and J ends were trimmed by 0 bases and 7 bases, with 13 bases remaining between them. The CDR3 DNA reads TGTGCCAGCAGTTACTCGGGGCAGGGACTACAGCCCCAGCATTTT. This sequence encodes CASSYSGQGLQPQHF.

CDR3 region: CATRTSGHRRGTDTQYF. In DNA, the CDR3 is TGTGCCACGCGGACTAGCGGCCATCGGCGTGGCACAGATACGCAGTATTTT. V usage is TRBV27 and J usage is TRBJ2-3, with 10 bases aligning to TRBD2. J lost 1 base, V lost 10 bases, and 14 bases had no gene match. The germline V gene has CDR1 MNHEY and CDR2 SMNVEV (reference sequence). There are 17 residues in the CDR3.

The chain couples TRBV30 to TRBJ2-1; the match to TRBD1 covers 7 bases. CDR3 length equals 16 residues. The trim removed 0 bases at V and 9 bases at J, leaving 14 bases unmatched. The germline V gene encodes CDR1 GTSNPN and CDR2 SVGIG (reference sequence). The CDR3 sequence is CAWSVPGQRLFGEQFF. The CDR3 DNA follows: TGTGCCTGGAGTGTACCGGGACAGCGACTTTTCGGTGAGCAGTTCTTC.

The chain is built from TRBV28 and TRBJ2-4, with D perhaps matching TRBD2 (5 bases). The CDR3 is made up of 14 amino acids. The V end was cut by 3 bases, the J end by 14 bases, with 20 bases between. Per the germline V gene, CDR1 is MDHEN and CDR2 is SYDVKM. CDR3 nucleotide sequence: TGTGCCAGCAGTTTGGTACGCGCTACTAGACGCAAGTACTTC. Translating it yields CASSLVRATRRKYF.

The chain combines TRBV9 with TRBJ1-2, with D possibly TRBD1 on 6 matching bases. The CDR3 runs 14 residues. Per germline, CDR1 SGDLS and CDR2 YYNGEE. V was pared by 1 base and J by 5 bases, with 12 bases between. CDR3 nucleotides: TGTGCCAGCAGCGTATCTCCCGGGACATATGGCTACACCTTC. It specifies CASSVSPGTYGYTF.

The chain's CDR3 is CASSLDHQGLGGYTF. The CDR3 DNA reads TGTGCCAGCAGCTTGGATCACCAGGGTTTGGGTGGCTACACCTTC. The rearrangement links TRBV7-2 to TRBJ1-2; D possibly corresponds to TRBD1 (5 bases). CDR1 and CDR2 from the germline V gene are SGHTA and FQGNSA. This CDR3 comprises 15 residues. Trimming took off 3 bases at V and 7 bases at J, with 18 bases between the two ends.

V is TRBV7-9 and J is TRBJ1-4; the D gene is possibly TRBD1 (6 bases). Trimming pared 1 base from V and 7 bases from J, leaving 10 bases between. Germline CDR1 reads SEHNR; CDR2 reads FQNEAQ (reference sequence). The CDR3 length is 14 residues. Here the CDR3 reads CASSLGQAGEKLFF. The DNA for the CDR3 is TGTGCCAGCAGCTTAGGACAGGCCGGTGAAAAACTGTTTTTT.